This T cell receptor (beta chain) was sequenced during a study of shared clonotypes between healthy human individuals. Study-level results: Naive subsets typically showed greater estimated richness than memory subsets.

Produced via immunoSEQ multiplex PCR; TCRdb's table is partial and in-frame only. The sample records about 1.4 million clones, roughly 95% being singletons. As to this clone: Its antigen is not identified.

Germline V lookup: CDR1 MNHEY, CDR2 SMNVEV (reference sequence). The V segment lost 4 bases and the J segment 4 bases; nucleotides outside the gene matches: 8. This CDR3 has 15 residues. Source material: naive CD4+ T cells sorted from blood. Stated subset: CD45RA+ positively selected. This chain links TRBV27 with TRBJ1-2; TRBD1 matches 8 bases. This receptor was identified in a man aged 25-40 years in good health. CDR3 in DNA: TGTGCCAGCAGTTCAGGACAGGGCGGAATCTATGGCTACACCTTC. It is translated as CASSSGQGGIYGYTF.